A selection of T cell receptor beta chains follows, all from one sample in a study of blood T cell repertoires in COVID-19. Here immunoSEQ multiplex PCR was the method, and the copy in TCRdb shows in-frame clones only, minus some. This sample has roughly 220,000 clones, with 80% to 85% found just once. Sequenced input: peripheral blood. The receptors here all came from a woman aged 25 to 45 who had recovered from COVID-19. The CDR3 runs from the conserved cysteine through the conserved F or W. Size is stated for part of the rows, as once, few or many counts, or as a class when the clone is expanded.

v_gene: TRBV29-1; abundance: -; CDR3aa: CSVARETEAFF
v_gene: TRBV7-6; abundance: once; CDR3aa: CASSLPMRHSVFKPQHF
v_gene: TRBV6-5; abundance: once; CDR3aa: CASRSRGDSYEQYF
v_gene: TRBV30; abundance: -; CDR3aa: CAWRGLAGNNEQFF
v_gene: TRBV27; abundance: -; CDR3aa: CASSFTYADEQYF
v_gene: TRBV29-1; abundance: -; CDR3aa: CSLLVPTYNEQFF
v_gene: TRBV3-1/TRBV3-2; abundance: -; CDR3aa: CASSQVLGEQYF
v_gene: TRBV19; abundance: -; CDR3aa: CASNRVVQNTIYF
v_gene: TRBV27; abundance: -; CDR3aa: CASSLSTYNEQFF
v_gene: TRBV4-1; abundance: -; CDR3aa: CASSQAISGIQPQHF
v_gene: TRBV5-4; abundance: -; CDR3aa: CASSSSGGANVLTF
v_gene: TRBV9; abundance: -; CDR3aa: CASSVATGEQFF
v_gene: TRBV19; abundance: -; CDR3aa: CASSISPREGSEQFF
v_gene: TRBV28; abundance: -; CDR3aa: CASRTDVGAAVNGPQHF
v_gene: TRBV7-2; abundance: -; CDR3aa: CASTPDSSGRAHEQFF
v_gene: TRBV12-3/TRBV12-4; abundance: -; CDR3aa: CASSSAVSEQFF
v_gene: TRBV6-4; abundance: -; CDR3aa: CASSAGTGELFF
v_gene: TRBV10-3; abundance: once; CDR3aa: CAIGTETNYGYTF
v_gene: TRBV6-4; abundance: -; CDR3aa: CASSDSGGGSSPLHF
v_gene: TRBV6-5; abundance: -; CDR3aa: CASSPGHLNTEAFF